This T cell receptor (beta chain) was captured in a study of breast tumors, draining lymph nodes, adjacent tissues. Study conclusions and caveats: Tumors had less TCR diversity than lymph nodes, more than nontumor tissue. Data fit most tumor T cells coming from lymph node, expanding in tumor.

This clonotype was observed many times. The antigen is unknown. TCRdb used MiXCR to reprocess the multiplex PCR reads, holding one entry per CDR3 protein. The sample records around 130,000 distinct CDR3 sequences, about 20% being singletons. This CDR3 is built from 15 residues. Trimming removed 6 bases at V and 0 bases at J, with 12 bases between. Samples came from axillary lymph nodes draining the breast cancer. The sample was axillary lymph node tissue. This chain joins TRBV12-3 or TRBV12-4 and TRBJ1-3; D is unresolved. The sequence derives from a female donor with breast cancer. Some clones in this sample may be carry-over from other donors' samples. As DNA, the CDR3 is TGTGCCAGCAGCCCACAGTATTCCTCTGGAAACACCATATATTTT. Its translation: CASSPQYSSGNTIYF.